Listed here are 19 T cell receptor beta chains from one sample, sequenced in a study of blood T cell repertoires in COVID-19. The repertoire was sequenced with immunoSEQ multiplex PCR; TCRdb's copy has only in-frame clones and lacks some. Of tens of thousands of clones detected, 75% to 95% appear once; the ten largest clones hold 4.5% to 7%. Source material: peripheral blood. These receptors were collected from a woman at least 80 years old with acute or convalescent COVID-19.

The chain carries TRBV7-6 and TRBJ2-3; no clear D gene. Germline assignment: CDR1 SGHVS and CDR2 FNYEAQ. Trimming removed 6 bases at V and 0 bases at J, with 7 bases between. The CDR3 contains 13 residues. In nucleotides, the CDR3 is TGTGCCAGCAGATTGACTAGCACAGATACGCAGTATTTT. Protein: CASRLTSTDTQYF. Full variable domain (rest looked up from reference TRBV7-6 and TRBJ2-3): GAGVSQSPRYKVTKRGQDVALRCDPISGHVSLYWYRQALGQGPEFLTYFNYEAQQDKSGLPNDRFSAERPEGSISTLTIQRTEQRDSAMYRCASRLTSTDTQYFGPGTRLTVL.

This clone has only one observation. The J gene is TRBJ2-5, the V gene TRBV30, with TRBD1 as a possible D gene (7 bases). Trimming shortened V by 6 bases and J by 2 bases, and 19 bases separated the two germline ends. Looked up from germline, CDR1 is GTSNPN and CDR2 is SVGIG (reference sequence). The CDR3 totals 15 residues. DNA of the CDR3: TGTGCCTGCGCAGGTGGGCAGGGGGGACAAGAGACCCAGTACTTC. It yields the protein CACAGGQGGQETQYF.

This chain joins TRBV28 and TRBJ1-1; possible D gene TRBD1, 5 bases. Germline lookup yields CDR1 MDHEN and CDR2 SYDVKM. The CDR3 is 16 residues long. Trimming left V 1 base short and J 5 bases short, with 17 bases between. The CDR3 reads CASSLLGLWGGTEAFF. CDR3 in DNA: TGTGCCAGCAGTTTATTGGGGCTTTGGGGAGGAACTGAAGCTTTCTTT.

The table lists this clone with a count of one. CDR3 loop: CASSEGGTALGSPLHF. CDR3 coding DNA: TGTGCCAGCAGTGAAGGGGGGACAGCGTTGGGGTCACCCCTCCACTTT. V is TRBV2 and J is TRBJ1-6; 7 bases are shared with TRBD1. The germline V gene encodes CDR1 SNHLY and CDR2 FYNNEI. J was trimmed by 10 bases and V by 1 base; bases with no gene match: 10. CDR3 size: 16 residues.

The CDR3 nucleotides are TGCGCCAGCAGCTTCCAGGGGGCTAATGGCGAGCCCCAGCATTTT. It is translated as CASSFQGANGEPQHF. The chain has TRBV5-1 and TRBJ1-5, with 8 bases fitting TRBD1. The germline V gene encodes CDR1 SGHRS and CDR2 YFSETQ. The CDR3 contains 15 residues. After removal of 2 bases from V and 8 bases from J, the junction contained 9 bases not matched to a gene.

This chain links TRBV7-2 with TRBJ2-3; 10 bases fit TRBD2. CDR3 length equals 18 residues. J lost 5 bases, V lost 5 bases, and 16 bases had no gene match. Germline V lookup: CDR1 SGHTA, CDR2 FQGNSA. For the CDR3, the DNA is TGTGCCAGCAGCAGACACGCGCTAGCTAGCGGGGGCTTAGATACGCAGTATTTT. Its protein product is CASSRHALASGGLDTQYF.

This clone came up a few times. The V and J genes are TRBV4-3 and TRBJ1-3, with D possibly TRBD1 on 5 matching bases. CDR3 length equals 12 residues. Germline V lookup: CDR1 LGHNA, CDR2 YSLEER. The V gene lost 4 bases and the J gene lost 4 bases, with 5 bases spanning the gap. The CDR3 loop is CASSPGGNTIYF. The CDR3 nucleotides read TGCGCCAGCAGCCCAGGGGGAAACACCATATATTTT.

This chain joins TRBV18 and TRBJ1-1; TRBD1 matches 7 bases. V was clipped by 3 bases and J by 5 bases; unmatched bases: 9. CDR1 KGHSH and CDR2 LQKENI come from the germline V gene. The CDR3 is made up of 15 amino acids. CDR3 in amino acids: CASSPDRVSGTEAFF. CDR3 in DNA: TGTGCCAGCTCACCCGACAGGGTCAGTGGAACTGAAGCTTTCTTT.

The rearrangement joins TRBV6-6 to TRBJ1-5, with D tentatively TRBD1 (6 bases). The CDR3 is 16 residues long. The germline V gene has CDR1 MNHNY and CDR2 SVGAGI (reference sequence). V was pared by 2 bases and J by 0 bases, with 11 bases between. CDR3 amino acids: CASSYDDRPSNQPQHF. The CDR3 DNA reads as TGTGCCAGCAGTTACGACGACAGGCCTAGCAATCAGCCCCAGCATTTT.

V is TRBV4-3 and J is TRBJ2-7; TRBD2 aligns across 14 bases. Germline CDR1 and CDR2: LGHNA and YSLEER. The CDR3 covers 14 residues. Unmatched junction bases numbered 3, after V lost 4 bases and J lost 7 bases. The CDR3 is CASSRGLAGDEQYF. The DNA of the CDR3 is TGCGCCAGCAGCCGGGGACTAGCGGGGGATGAGCAGTACTTC.

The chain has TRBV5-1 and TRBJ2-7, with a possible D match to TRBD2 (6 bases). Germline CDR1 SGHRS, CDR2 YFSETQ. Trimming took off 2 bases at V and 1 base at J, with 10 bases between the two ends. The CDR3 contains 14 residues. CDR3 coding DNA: TGCGCCAGCAGCTTAACGGGGGAGTCCTACGAGCAGTACTTC. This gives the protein CASSLTGESYEQYF.

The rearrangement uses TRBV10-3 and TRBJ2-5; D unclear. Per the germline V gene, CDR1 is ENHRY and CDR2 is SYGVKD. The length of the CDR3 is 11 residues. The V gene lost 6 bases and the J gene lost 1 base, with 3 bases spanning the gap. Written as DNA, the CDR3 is TGTGCCATCAGCATCCAAGAGACCCAGTACTTC. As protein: CAISIQETQYF.

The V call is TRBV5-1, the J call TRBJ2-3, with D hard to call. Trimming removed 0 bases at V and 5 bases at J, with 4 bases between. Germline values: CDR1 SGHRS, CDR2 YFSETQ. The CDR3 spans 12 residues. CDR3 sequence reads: CASSLGRDTQYF. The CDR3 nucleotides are TGCGCCAGCAGCTTGGGTAGAGATACGCAGTATTTT.

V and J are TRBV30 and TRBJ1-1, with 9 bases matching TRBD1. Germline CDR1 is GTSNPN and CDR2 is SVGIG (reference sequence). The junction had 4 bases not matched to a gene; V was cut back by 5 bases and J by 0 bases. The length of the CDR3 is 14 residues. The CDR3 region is CAWQTGGLNTEAFF. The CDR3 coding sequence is TGTGCCTGGCAGACAGGGGGGTTGAACACTGAAGCTTTCTTT.

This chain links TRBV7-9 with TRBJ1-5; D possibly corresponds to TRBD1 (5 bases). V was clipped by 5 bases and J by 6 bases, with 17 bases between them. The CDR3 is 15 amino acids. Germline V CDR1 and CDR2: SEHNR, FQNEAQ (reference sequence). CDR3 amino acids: CASSPPGGGGQPQHF. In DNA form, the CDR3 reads TGTGCCAGCAGCCCCCCGGGGGGAGGAGGTCAGCCCCAGCATTTT.

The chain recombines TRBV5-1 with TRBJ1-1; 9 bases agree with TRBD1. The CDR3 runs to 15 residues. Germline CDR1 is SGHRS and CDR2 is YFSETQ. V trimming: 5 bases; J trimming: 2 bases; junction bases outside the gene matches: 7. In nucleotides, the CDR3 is TGCGCCAGCAGTCAACAGGGGGCGGGTAACACTGAAGCTTTCTTT. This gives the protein CASSQQGAGNTEAFF.

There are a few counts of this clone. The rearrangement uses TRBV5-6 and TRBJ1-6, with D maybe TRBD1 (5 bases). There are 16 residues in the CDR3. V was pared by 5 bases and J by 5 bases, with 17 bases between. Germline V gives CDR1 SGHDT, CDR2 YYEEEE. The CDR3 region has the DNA TGTGCCAGCAGTCGCCCTGGGGCGGGAAATAATTCACCCCTCCACTTT. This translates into CASSRPGAGNNSPLHF.

The CDR3 bases are TGCGCCAGCAGCTTGGTCGGGGGATCAGTCTCCTACAATGAGCAGTTCTTC. Its protein product is CASSLVGGSVSYNEQFF. The chain recombines TRBV5-1 with TRBJ2-1; a possible D gene is TRBD2 (6 bases). V was clipped by 0 bases and J by 0 bases, with 13 bases between them. Germline CDR1 reads SGHRS; CDR2 reads YFSETQ. CDR3 length: 17 amino acids.

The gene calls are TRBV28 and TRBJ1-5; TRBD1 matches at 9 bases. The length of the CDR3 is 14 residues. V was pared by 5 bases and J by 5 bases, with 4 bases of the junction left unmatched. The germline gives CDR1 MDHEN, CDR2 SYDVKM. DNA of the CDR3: TGTGCCAGCAGTACCGGGACAGGGCATCAGCCCCAGCATTTT. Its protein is CASSTGTGHQPQHF.